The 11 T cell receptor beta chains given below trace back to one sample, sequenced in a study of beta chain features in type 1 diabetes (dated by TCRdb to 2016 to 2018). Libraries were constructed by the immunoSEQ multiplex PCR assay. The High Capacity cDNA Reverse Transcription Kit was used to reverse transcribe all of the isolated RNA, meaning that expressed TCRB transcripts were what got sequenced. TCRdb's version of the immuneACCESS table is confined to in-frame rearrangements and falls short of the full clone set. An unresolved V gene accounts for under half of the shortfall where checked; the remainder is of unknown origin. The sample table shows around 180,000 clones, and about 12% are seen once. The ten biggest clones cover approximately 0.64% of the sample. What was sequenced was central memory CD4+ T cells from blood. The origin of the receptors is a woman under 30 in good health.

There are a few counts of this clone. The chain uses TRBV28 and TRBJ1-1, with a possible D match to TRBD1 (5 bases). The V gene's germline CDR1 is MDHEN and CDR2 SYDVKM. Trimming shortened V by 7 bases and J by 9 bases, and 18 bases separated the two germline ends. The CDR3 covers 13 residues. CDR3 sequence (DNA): TGTGCCAGCACTCCAGGGAGTCGGGGGAAAGCTTTCTTT. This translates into CASTPGSRGKAFF.

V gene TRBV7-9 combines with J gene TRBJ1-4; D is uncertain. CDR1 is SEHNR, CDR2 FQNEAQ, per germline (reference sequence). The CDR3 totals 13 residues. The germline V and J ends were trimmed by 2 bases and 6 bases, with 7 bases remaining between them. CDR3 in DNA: TGTGCCAGCAGCTTAACCGCGGATGAAAAACTGTTTTTT. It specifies CASSLTADEKLFF.

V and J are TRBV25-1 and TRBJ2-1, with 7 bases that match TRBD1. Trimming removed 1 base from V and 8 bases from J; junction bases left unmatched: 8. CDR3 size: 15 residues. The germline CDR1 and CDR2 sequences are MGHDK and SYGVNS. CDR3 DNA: TGTGCCAGCAGTGAATGGAAAGGGGGCAAGGATGAGCAGTTCTTC. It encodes CASSEWKGGKDEQFF.

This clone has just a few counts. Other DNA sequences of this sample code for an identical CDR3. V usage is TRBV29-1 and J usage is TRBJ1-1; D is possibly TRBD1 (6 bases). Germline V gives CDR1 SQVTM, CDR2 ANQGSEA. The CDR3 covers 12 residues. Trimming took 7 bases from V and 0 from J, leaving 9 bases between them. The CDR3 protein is CSAGQMNTEAFF. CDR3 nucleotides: TGCAGCGCCGGACAGATGAACACTGAAGCTTTCTTT.

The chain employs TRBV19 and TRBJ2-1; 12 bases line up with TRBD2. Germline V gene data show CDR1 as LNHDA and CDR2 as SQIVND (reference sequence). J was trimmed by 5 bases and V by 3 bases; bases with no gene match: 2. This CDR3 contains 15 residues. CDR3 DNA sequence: TGTGCCAGTAGTATGACTAGCGGGAGAGACAATGAGCAGTTCTTC. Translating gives CASSMTSGRDNEQFF.

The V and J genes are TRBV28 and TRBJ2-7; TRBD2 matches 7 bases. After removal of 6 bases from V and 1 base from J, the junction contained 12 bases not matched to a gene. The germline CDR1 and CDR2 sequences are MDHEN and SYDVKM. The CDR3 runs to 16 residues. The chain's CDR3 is CASSPSWGGNSYEQYF. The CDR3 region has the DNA TGTGCCAGCAGCCCGTCCTGGGGAGGGAATTCCTACGAGCAGTACTTC.

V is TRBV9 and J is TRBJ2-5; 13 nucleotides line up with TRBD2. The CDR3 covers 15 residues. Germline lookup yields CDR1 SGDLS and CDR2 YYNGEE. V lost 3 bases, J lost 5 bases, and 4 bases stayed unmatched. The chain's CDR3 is CASSGGLAGRETQYF. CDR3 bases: TGTGCCAGCAGCGGGGGACTAGCGGGAAGGGAGACCCAGTACTTC.

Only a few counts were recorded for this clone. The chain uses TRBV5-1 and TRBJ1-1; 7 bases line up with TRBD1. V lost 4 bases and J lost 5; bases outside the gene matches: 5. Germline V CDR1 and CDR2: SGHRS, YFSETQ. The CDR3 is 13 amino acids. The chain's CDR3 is CASSVQQGTEAFF. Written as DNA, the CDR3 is TGCGCCAGCAGCGTCCAACAGGGGACTGAAGCTTTCTTT.

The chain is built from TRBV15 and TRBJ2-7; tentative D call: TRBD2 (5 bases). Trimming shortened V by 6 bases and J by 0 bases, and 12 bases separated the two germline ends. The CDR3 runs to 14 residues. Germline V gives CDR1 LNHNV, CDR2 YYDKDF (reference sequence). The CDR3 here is CATSPGLGSYEQYF. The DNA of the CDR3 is TGTGCCACCAGTCCGGGATTGGGCTCCTACGAGCAGTACTTC.

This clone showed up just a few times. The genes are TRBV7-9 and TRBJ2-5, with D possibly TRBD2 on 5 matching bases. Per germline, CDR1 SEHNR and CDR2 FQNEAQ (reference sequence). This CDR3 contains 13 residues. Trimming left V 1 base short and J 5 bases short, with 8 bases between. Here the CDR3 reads CASSLGGLETQYF. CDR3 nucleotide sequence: TGTGCCAGCAGCTTAGGAGGGTTGGAGACCCAGTACTTC. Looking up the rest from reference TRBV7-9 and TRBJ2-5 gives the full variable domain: DTGVSQNPRHKITKRGQNVTFRCDPISEHNRLYWYRQTLGQGPEFLTYFQNEAQLEKSRLLSDRFSAERPKGSFSTLEIQRTEQGDSAMYLCASSLGGLETQYFGPGTRLLVL.

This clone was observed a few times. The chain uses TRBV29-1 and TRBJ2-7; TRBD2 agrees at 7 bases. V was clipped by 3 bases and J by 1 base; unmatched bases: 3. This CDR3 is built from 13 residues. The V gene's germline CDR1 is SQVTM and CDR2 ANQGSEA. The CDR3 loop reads CSVDGRTSYEQYF. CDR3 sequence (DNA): TGCAGCGTTGACGGGAGGACGTCCTACGAGCAGTACTTC.